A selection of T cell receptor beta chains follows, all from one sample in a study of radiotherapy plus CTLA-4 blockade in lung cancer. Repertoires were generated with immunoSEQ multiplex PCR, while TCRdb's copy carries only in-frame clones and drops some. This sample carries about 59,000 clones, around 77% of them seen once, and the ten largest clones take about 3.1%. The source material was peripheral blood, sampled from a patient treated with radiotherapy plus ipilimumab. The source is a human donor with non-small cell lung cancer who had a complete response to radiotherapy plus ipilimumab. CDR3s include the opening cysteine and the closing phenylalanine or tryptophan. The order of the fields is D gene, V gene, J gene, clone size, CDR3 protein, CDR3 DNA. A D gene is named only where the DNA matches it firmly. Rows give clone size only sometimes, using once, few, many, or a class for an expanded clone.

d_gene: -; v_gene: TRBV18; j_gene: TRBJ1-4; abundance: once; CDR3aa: CASSPETASNEKLFF; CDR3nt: TGTGCCAGCTCACCAGAGACAGCCTCGAATGAAAAACTGTTTTTT
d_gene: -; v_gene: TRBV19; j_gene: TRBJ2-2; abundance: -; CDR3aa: CASTASPTGELFF; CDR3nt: TGTGCCAGTACTGCTAGCCCAACCGGGGAGCTGTTTTTT
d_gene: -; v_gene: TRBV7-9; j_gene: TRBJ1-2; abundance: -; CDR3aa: CASSLLMASMNGYTF; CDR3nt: TGTGCCAGCAGCCTCTTGATGGCTAGTATGAATGGCTACACCTTC
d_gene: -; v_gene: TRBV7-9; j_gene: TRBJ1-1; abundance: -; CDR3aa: CASSLGRGATEAFF; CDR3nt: TGTGCCAGCAGCCTCGGACGGGGGGCCACTGAAGCTTTCTTT
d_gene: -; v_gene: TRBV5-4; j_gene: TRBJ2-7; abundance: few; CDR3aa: CASSTGTQYEQYF; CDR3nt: TGTGCCAGCAGCACCGGGACACAGTACGAGCAGTACTTC
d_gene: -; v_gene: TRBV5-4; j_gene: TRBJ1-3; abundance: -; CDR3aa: CASSAQGSGNTIYF; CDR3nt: TGTGCCAGCAGCGCCCAGGGTTCTGGAAACACCATATATTTT
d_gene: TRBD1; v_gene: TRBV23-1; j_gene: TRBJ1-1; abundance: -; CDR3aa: CASSQTLTGSDTEAFF; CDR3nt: TGCGCCAGCAGTCAAACACTGACAGGGTCTGACACTGAAGCTTTCTTT
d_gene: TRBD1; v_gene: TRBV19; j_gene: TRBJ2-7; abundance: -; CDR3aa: CASSKQGNYEQYF; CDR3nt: TGTGCCAGTAGCAAACAGGGGAACTACGAGCAGTACTTC
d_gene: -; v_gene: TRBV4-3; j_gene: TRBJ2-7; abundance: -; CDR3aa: CASSPVMEVAYEQYF; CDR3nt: TGCGCCAGCAGCCCCGTCATGGAGGTAGCCTACGAGCAGTACTTC
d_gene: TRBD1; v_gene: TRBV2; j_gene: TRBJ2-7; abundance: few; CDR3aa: CASSDTGTGRSEQYF; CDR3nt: TGTGCCAGCAGTGACACCGGGACAGGTCGTTCCGAGCAGTACTTC
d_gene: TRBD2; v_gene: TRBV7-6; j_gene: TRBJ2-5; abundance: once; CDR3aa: CASSLGLAGGSGTQYF; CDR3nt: TGTGCCAGCAGCTTAGGACTAGCGGGGGGTTCGGGGACCCAGTACTTC
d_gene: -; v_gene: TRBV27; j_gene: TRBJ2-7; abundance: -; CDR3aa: CASSFTRPSSYEQYF; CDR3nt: TGTGCCAGCAGTTTCACCAGGCCGAGCTCCTACGAGCAGTACTTC
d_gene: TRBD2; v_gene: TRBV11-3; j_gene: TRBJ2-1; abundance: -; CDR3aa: CASSSGRPFNEQFF; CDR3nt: TGTGCCAGCAGCAGCGGGAGGCCCTTCAATGAGCAGTTCTTC
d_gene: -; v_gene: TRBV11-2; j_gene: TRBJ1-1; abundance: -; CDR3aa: CASSFGRGHTEAFF; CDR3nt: TGTGCCAGCAGCTTTGGGCGGGGGCACACTGAAGCTTTCTTT
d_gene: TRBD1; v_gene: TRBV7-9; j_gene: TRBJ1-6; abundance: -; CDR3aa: CASSWDRGNSPLHF; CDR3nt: TGTGCCAGCAGCTGGGACAGGGGAAATTCACCCCTCCACTTT
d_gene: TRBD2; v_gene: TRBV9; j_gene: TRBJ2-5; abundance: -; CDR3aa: CASSPTGLAGQETQYF; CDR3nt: TGTGCCAGCAGCCCAACGGGACTAGCGGGGCAAGAGACCCAGTACTTC
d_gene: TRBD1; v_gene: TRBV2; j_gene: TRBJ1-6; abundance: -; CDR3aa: CASRDSGTANSPLHF; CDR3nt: TGTGCCAGCAGAGACTCCGGGACAGCTAATTCACCCCTCCACTTT
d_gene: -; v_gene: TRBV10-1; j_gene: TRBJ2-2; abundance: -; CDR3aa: CASSDQGSTGELFF; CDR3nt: TGCGCCAGCAGTGACCAGGGGAGCACCGGGGAGCTGTTTTTT